A single sample is the source of the 24 T cell receptor beta chains below, sequenced in a study of shared clonotypes between healthy human individuals. The assay was immunoSEQ multiplex PCR, and TCRdb's table has in-frame clones only and misses some. This table holds over a million clones, approximately 80% found once. The sequencing sample was made of memory CD4+ T cells from PBMCs. The subset is: CD45RA-negative fraction. The origin of the receptors is a man aged 18 to 29 in good health. Some clones in this sample may be carry-over from other donors' samples.

The chain combines TRBV7-3 with TRBJ2-1; tentatively, D is TRBD2 (5 bases). The CDR3 consists of 16 residues. V gave up 0 bases and J gave up 3 bases, with 12 bases separating them. Germline V gives CDR1 SGHTA, CDR2 FQGTGA. CDR3: CASSLTFGRGYNEQFF. CDR3 DNA: TGTGCCAGCAGCTTAACCTTTGGACGGGGCTACAATGAGCAGTTCTTC.

V usage is TRBV9 and J usage is TRBJ2-7; D is unresolved. The CDR3 is made up of 13 amino acids. Per the germline V gene, CDR1 is SGDLS and CDR2 is YYNGEE. V lost 2 bases, J lost 4 bases, and 10 bases lay in between. The CDR3 DNA is TGTGCCAGCAGCGTGATTGATGGTTACGAGCAGTACTTC. Translating gives CASSVIDGYEQYF.

This chain links TRBV25-1 with TRBJ2-7, with 7 bases aligning to TRBD1. Losses at the gene ends were 3 bases for V and 4 bases for J; bases not matched to a gene: 6. Germline V lookup: CDR1 MGHDK, CDR2 SYGVNS. The CDR3 runs to 14 residues. CDR3 nucleotides: TGTGCCAGCAGTGATGTAGGGGGCCGGTACGAGCAGTACTTC. This encodes CASSDVGGRYEQYF.

This sequence joins TRBV7-3 and TRBJ1-1; D possibly corresponds to TRBD1 (6 bases). Trimming shortened V by 4 bases and J by 5 bases, and 11 bases separated the two germline ends. Germline CDR1 is SGHTA and CDR2 is FQGTGA. The length of the CDR3 is 13 residues. CDR3 sequence reads: CASSSGVGTEAFF. The CDR3 bases are TGTGCCAGCAGCTCAGGGGTTGGGACTGAAGCTTTCTTT.

V is TRBV27 and J is TRBJ2-7, with D possibly TRBD2 on 8 matching bases. The CDR3 spans 14 residues. The V gene lost 3 bases and the J gene lost 5 bases, with 14 bases spanning the gap. Germline V gene sequence: CDR1 MNHEY, CDR2 SMNVEV (reference sequence). The CDR3 spells CASSFSGTVNEQYF. The CDR3 DNA is TGTGCCAGCAGTTTTAGCGGGACAGTCAACGAGCAGTACTTC.

This clone came up a few times. This chain connects TRBV28 to TRBJ2-1; D remains unclear. Germline V lookup: CDR1 MDHEN, CDR2 SYDVKM. The CDR3 loop spans 11 amino acids. The germline V and J ends were trimmed by 4 bases and 9 bases, with 7 bases remaining between them. The CDR3 coding sequence is TGTGCCAGCAGTTCAGTCGGTGAGCAGTTCTTC. Translation: CASSSVGEQFF.

This clone was detected many times. The chain couples TRBV15 to TRBJ2-2; no clear D gene. The CDR3 totals 15 residues. V gave up 5 bases and J gave up 3 bases, with 13 bases separating them. Per the germline V gene, CDR1 is LNHNV and CDR2 is YYDKDF (reference sequence). This CDR3 reads CATSLGPIDTGELFF. CDR3 DNA: TGTGCCACCAGCCTTGGCCCCATAGACACCGGGGAGCTGTTTTTT.

The rearrangement links TRBV9 to TRBJ2-3, with a possible D match to TRBD1 (5 bases). Deletions cut 2 bases from V and 1 base from J, with 8 bases between. The CDR3 sequence is 14 residues long. Per the germline V gene, CDR1 is SGDLS and CDR2 is YYNGEE. Written as DNA, the CDR3 is TGTGCCAGCAGCGTTTTAGGGGGCACAGATACGCAGTATTTT. It encodes CASSVLGGTDTQYF.

V usage is TRBV30 and J usage is TRBJ2-6; TRBD2 agrees at 9 bases. The CDR3 length is 14 residues. Per germline, CDR1 GTSNPN and CDR2 SVGIG (reference sequence). The V and J ends lost 5 bases and 1 base, in that order; junction bases with no gene match: 0. The chain's CDR3 is CAWAGGSGANVLTF. The CDR3 bases are TGTGCCTGGGCGGGAGGGTCTGGGGCCAACGTCCTGACTTTC.

V is TRBV10-3 and J is TRBJ2-3; D possibly corresponds to TRBD1 (5 bases). Trimming stripped 3 bases from V and 3 bases from J, with 13 bases between. Per the germline V gene, CDR1 is ENHRY and CDR2 is SYGVKD. This CDR3 is 15 amino acids long. The CDR3 region has the DNA TGTGCCATCAGTGAAAGTGGGAAGGGGACAGATACGCAGTATTTT. Encoded protein: CAISESGKGTDTQYF.

Only a few counts were recorded for this clone. This sample also contains other DNA sequences that code for the same CDR3. As DNA, the CDR3 is TGTGCCAGCAGCCTCGGAACTAGCACAGATACGCAGTATTTT. This translates into CASSLGTSTDTQYF. The V and J genes are TRBV11-2 and TRBJ2-3, with D uncertain. CDR1 SGHAT and CDR2 FQNNGV come from the germline V gene. The CDR3 runs 14 residues. V shed 5 bases and J shed 0 bases, with 9 bases lying between them.

This chain uses TRBV7-8 with TRBJ1-3; D not resolved. This CDR3 comprises 15 residues. Germline CDR1 reads SGHVS; CDR2 reads FQNEAQ. V dropped 5 bases and J dropped 2 bases, with 13 bases sitting between them. The CDR3 spells CASSALRVAGNTIYF. In DNA form, the CDR3 reads TGTGCCAGCAGCGCCCTCCGGGTGGCTGGAAACACCATATATTTT.

In this sample, this clone turned up a few times. V gene TRBV4-2 combines with J gene TRBJ2-5; 10 bases map to TRBD1. After removal of 1 base from V and 1 base from J, the junction contained 3 bases not matched to a gene. The CDR3 contains 16 residues. Germline loops: CDR1 LGHNA, CDR2 YNFKEQ. The CDR3 loop is CASSQGRTGGQETQYF. CDR3 nucleotide sequence: TGTGCCAGCAGCCAAGGCAGGACAGGGGGCCAAGAGACCCAGTACTTC.

The chain carries TRBV10-1 and TRBJ2-7; 7 bases agree with TRBD1. V lost 0 bases, J lost 2 bases, and 13 bases stayed unmatched. The CDR3 length is 18 residues. In germline, CDR1 is WNHNN, CDR2 SYGVQD (reference sequence). The chain's CDR3 is CASSESGVGQVEAYEQYF. The CDR3, as DNA: TGCGCCAGCAGTGAGTCAGGGGTAGGACAGGTTGAGGCCTACGAGCAGTACTTC.

The chain combines TRBV9 with TRBJ1-3; no reliable D call. The CDR3 has 13 amino acids. Germline V gene data show CDR1 as SGDLS and CDR2 as YYNGEE. Trimming removed 6 bases at V and 4 bases at J, with 11 bases between. The DNA of the CDR3 is TGTGCCAGCACCGTCTGGGCAGGAAACACCATATATTTT. Translating it yields CASTVWAGNTIYF.

The CDR3 DNA sequence: TGCAGTGCACTCCGGACTTCTGAGCAGTTCTTC. As protein: CSALRTSEQFF. This chain links TRBV20-1 with TRBJ2-1; D possibly corresponds to TRBD2 (5 bases). The CDR3 runs 11 residues. Germline V CDR1 and CDR2: DFQATT, SNEGSKA (reference sequence). The germline V and J ends were trimmed by 6 bases and 9 bases, with 12 bases remaining between them.

The CDR3 DNA sequence: TGTGCCAGCAGCCAAGATGTTCGGGACAGGGGTGGTAACTATGGCTACACCTTC. This codes for CASSQDVRDRGGNYGYTF. This chain connects TRBV14 to TRBJ1-2, with 10 bases that match TRBD1. The CDR3 covers 18 residues. V shed 0 bases and J 1 base; nucleotides not matched to a gene: 8. Germline-derived CDR1 and CDR2 are SGHDN and FVKESK.

The gene calls are TRBV28 and TRBJ2-5; 10 bases match TRBD1. The CDR3 spans 15 residues. J gave up 7 bases and V 6 bases, and 11 bases lay outside the gene matches. Germline CDR1 reads MDHEN; CDR2 reads SYDVKM. The CDR3 region has the DNA TGTGCCAGCAGACTAGGGGACAGGGGCCAGGGGACCCAGTACTTC. Translating gives CASRLGDRGQGTQYF.

The rearrangement uses TRBV20-1 and TRBJ2-1; no firm D call. Germline loops: CDR1 DFQATT, CDR2 SNEGSKA (reference sequence). This CDR3 spans 11 amino acids. V lost 0 bases and J 9 bases, leaving 6 bases between the germline ends. DNA of the CDR3: TGCAGTGCTAGAGATCCGACTGAGCAGTTCTTC. Translation: CSARDPTEQFF.

V usage is TRBV9 and J usage is TRBJ2-3; 12 bases are shared with TRBD2. CDR3 length: 19 residues. CDR1 is SGDLS and CDR2 is YYNGEE in the germline V gene. V shed 3 bases and J 1 base; nucleotides not matched to a gene: 12. The DNA of the CDR3 is TGTGCCAGCAGCGCCGATCTAGCGGGAGGGATCGGCGGCACAGATACGCAGTATTTT. It is translated as CASSADLAGGIGGTDTQYF.

The V and J genes are TRBV11-3 and TRBJ2-3, with 14 positions matching TRBD2. V shed 5 bases and J 5 bases; nucleotides not matched to a gene: 6. The CDR3 runs to 16 residues. Germline V gene data show CDR1 as SGHNT and CDR2 as YENEEA. The CDR3 spells CASSTGTSGSRDTQYF. In DNA form, the CDR3 reads TGTGCCAGCAGCACCGGGACTAGCGGGAGCCGAGATACGCAGTATTTT.

The genes are TRBV10-1 and TRBJ1-1, with TRBD1 matching 7 bases. The germline CDR1 and CDR2 sequences are WNHNN and SYGVQD (reference sequence). The CDR3 length is 15 residues. Losses at the gene ends were 2 bases for V and 8 bases for J; bases not matched to a gene: 11. The CDR3 coding sequence is TGCGCCAGCAGTGAGGGTTTAGGGGGCGATCCCGAAGCTTTCTTT. Encoded protein: CASSEGLGGDPEAFF.

Only a few counts were recorded for this clone. This rearrangement joins TRBV15 to TRBJ2-3; 7 bases agree with TRBD1. This CDR3 has 15 residues. V was clipped by 1 base and J by 3 bases; unmatched bases: 4. Per germline, CDR1 LNHNV and CDR2 YYDKDF (reference sequence). For the CDR3, the DNA is TGTGCCACCAGCAGAGTGGGACAGCCAACAGATACGCAGTATTTT. This encodes CATSRVGQPTDTQYF.

The chain uses TRBV6-1 and TRBJ2-1; TRBD2 is a possible D gene (6 bases). Trimming removed 6 bases at V and 4 bases at J, with 16 bases between. This CDR3 region has 15 residues. Germline assignment: CDR1 MNHNS and CDR2 SASEGT. CDR3 amino acids: CASRDRDWIYNEQFF. CDR3 DNA: TGTGCCAGCAGGGACCGGGACTGGATATACAATGAGCAGTTCTTC.